The 17 T cell receptor beta chains below were found in one sample sequenced in a study of T-cell memory formation after mild COVID-19 (dated by TCRdb to the early 2020s). The method was 5' RACE. Sequencing was performed on an Illumina NovaSeq 6000. Through fastp at Q25 and MiXCR, TCRdb rebuilt clones from the public reads, retaining in-frame beta chains. Under each unique CDR3 protein, matching rows form one entry showing the most common genes and DNA. The sample table holds under 250,000 distinct CDR3 sequences, of which roughly 14% were seen once. The ten largest clones add up to approximately 2.1% of the sample. Material for sequencing was PBMCs or a T cell subset sorted from them (not recorded which). The receptor set was obtained from an adult woman who had mild COVID-19 (a few samples of this study predate the infection). The sample titles of this study are shuffled in the database, so cell type and time point are left out; the donor was told from shared clones.

The V and J genes are TRBV5-1 and TRBJ2-3, with no clear D. The CDR3 is made up of 12 amino acids. The V gene lost 3 bases and the J gene lost 3 bases, with 5 bases spanning the gap. The germline V gene has CDR1 SGHRS and CDR2 YFSETQ. Here the CDR3 DNA reads TGCGCCAGCAGCTCACCGACAGATACGCAGTATTTT. This translates into CASSSPTDTQYF. Together with reference TRBV5-1 and TRBJ2-3, the CDR3 gives the full variable domain: KAGVTQTPRYLIKTRGQQVTLSCSPISGHRSVSWYQQTPGQGLQFLFEYFSETQRNKGNFPGRFSGRQFSNSRSEMNVSTLELGDSALYLCASSSPTDTQYFGPGTRLTVL.

This clonotype was found a few times. The rearrangement links TRBV7-9 to TRBJ2-7; no clear D gene. This CDR3 is built from 15 residues. CDR1 and CDR2 from the germline V gene are SEHNR and FQNEAQ (reference sequence). Deletions cut 1 base from V and 4 bases from J, with 14 bases between. Written as DNA, the CDR3 is TGTGCCAGCAGCTTAGTCGGACGCTGGGGTTACGAGCAGTACTTC. As protein: CASSLVGRWGYEQYF. Full variable domain (rest looked up from reference TRBV7-9 and TRBJ2-7): DTGVSQNPRHKITKRGQNVTFRCDPISEHNRLYWYRQTLGQGPEFLTYFQNEAQLEKSRLLSDRFSAERPKGSFSTLEIQRTEQGDSAMYLCASSLVGRWGYEQYFGPGTRLTVT.

The chain couples TRBV7-9 to TRBJ2-5; unclear D gene. Germline V gene data show CDR1 as SEHNR and CDR2 as FQNEAQ (reference sequence). V shed 5 bases and J shed 1 base, with 11 bases lying between them. The CDR3 runs 14 residues. The CDR3, as DNA: TGTGCCAGCAGCCAGGACGCAGTCCAAGAGACCCAGTACTTC. Protein sequence: CASSQDAVQETQYF.

This CDR3 is CASGEGLAGYNEQFF. CDR3 bases: TGCGCCAGCGGAGAGGGACTAGCGGGGTACAATGAGCAGTTCTTC. The rearrangement joins TRBV4-1 to TRBJ2-1; the match to TRBD2 covers 13 bases. J was trimmed by 4 bases and V by 8 bases; bases with no gene match: 5. This CDR3 comprises 15 residues. CDR1 is MGHRA and CDR2 is YSYEKL in the germline V gene.

This chain's CDR3 is CASSAGTGRPGYEAFF. CDR3 nucleotides: TGCGCCAGCAGCGCCGGGACAGGGCGACCAGGATATGAAGCTTTCTTT. This sequence joins TRBV4-1 and TRBJ1-1; the match to TRBD1 covers 9 bases. The CDR3 runs 16 residues. The germline V gene has CDR1 MGHRA and CDR2 YSYEKL. The V gene end was trimmed by 5 bases and the J gene end by 7 bases; junction bases not matched to a gene: 14.

This clonotype was picked up a small number of times. This rearrangement joins TRBV7-6 to TRBJ1-1; D call uncertain. This CDR3 comprises 14 residues. Germline values: CDR1 SGHVS, CDR2 FNYEAQ. Trimming took off 4 bases at V and 3 bases at J, with 12 bases between the two ends. CDR3 sequence (DNA): TGTGCCAGCAGCTCCACCGTCGCTGACACTGAAGCTTTCTTT. Protein: CASSSTVADTEAFF.

The V call is TRBV5-4, the J call TRBJ2-2; a possible D gene is TRBD1 (6 bases). V gave up 4 bases and J gave up 9 bases, with 16 bases separating them. CDR1 is SGHNT and CDR2 is YYREEE in the germline V gene (reference sequence). The CDR3 has 14 amino acids. The CDR3 here is CASSREGQGRELFF. CDR3 DNA sequence: TGTGCCAGCAGCCGAGAGGGGCAGGGGAGGGAGCTGTTTTTT.

This clonotype was seen only a few times. The J gene is TRBJ1-5, the V gene TRBV4-3, with unresolved D. The CDR3 contains 13 residues. Per the germline V gene, CDR1 is LGHNA and CDR2 is YSLEER. V gave up 1 base and J gave up 5 bases, with 6 bases separating them. CDR3 loop: CASSQGRDQPQHF. CDR3 bases: TGCGCCAGCAGCCAAGGGCGGGATCAGCCCCAGCATTTT.

This clonotype was picked up many times. This chain uses TRBV14 with TRBJ1-1; no clear D. CDR1 and CDR2 (germline): SGHDN, FVKESK. The CDR3 extends over 14 amino acids. V was shortened by 1 base and J by 0 bases, with 6 bases between the two germline ends. The CDR3 is CASSQGTLNTEAFF. The DNA for the CDR3 is TGTGCCAGCAGCCAAGGGACCTTGAACACTGAAGCTTTCTTT.

The V and J genes are TRBV12-3 or TRBV12-4 and TRBJ1-2, with D possibly matching TRBD1 (6 bases). The CDR3 sequence is 14 residues long. Trimming shortened V by 2 bases and J by 6 bases, and 13 bases separated the two germline ends. The CDR3 reads CASSLSVQGHGYTF. In nucleotides, the CDR3 is TGTGCCAGCAGTTTATCCGTACAGGGACATGGCTACACCTTC.

V is TRBV10-3 and J is TRBJ2-1; 8 nucleotides agree with TRBD2. The CDR3 runs to 17 residues. J was trimmed by 9 bases and V by 0 bases; bases with no gene match: 13. Per germline, CDR1 ENHRY and CDR2 SYGVKD. The chain's CDR3 is CAISESLAGLALVEQFF. For the CDR3, the DNA is TGTGCCATCAGTGAGTCCCTAGCGGGTCTTGCACTGGTTGAGCAGTTCTTC.

The V call is TRBV2, the J call TRBJ1-3; no reliable D call. The ends were cut back, 6 bases at V and 4 bases at J, with 7 bases in the middle. The CDR3 has 12 amino acids. CDR1 and CDR2 from the germline V gene are SNHLY and FYNNEI. The CDR3 region is CASRGLGNTIYF. CDR3 DNA sequence: TGTGCCAGCAGAGGTCTGGGAAACACCATATATTTT.

The chain combines TRBV29-1 with TRBJ1-5; tentatively, D is TRBD1 (6 bases). V lost 4 bases to trimming and J lost 1 base, with 20 bases between them. The CDR3 is 17 residues long. Looked up from germline, CDR1 is SQVTM and CDR2 is ANQGSEA. The CDR3: CSVGSSGGQLSNQPQHF. CDR3 sequence (DNA): TGCAGCGTTGGATCTTCGGGGGGCCAATTGAGCAATCAGCCCCAGCATTTT.

This clonotype was counted only a few times. The rearrangement links TRBV12-3 or TRBV12-4 to TRBJ2-4; 7 bases match TRBD2. The V segment lost 7 bases and the J segment 7 bases; nucleotides outside the gene matches: 7. The CDR3 has 13 residues. CDR3 loop: CASTLAGGNIQYF. CDR3 sequence (DNA): TGTGCCAGCACCCTCGCCGGGGGGAACATTCAGTACTTC.

This clonotype occurred a few times. V gene TRBV29-1 combines with J gene TRBJ1-1, with a tentative D call TRBD1 (6 bases). Germline V lookup: CDR1 SQVTM, CDR2 ANQGSEA. Trimming took off 2 bases at V and 3 bases at J, with 16 bases between the two ends. The CDR3 extends over 15 amino acids. The CDR3 spells CSVESWRGPYTEAFF. The CDR3 bases are TGCAGCGTTGAAAGTTGGCGGGGGCCATACACTGAAGCTTTCTTT.

Many counts were recorded for this clonotype. The chain employs TRBV20-1 and TRBJ1-2; D perhaps matches TRBD1 (5 bases). Germline CDR1 reads DFQATT; CDR2 reads SNEGSKA (reference sequence). V lost 3 bases and J lost 4, with 12 bases in between. The CDR3 runs to 13 residues. In nucleotides, the CDR3 is TGCAGTGCTAGCCGCGGGGCTGGCTATGGCTACACCTTC. Translation gives CSASRGAGYGYTF.

V and J are TRBV4-3 and TRBJ2-5; weak D call: TRBD2 (5 bases). CDR1 is LGHNA, CDR2 YSLEER, per germline. The CDR3 is 18 amino acids. V lost 3 bases and J lost 2, with 22 bases in between. The CDR3 spells CASSQGGRAHVIQETQYF. The CDR3 DNA reads as TGCGCCAGCAGCCAGGGCGGGCGTGCCCACGTTATACAAGAGACCCAGTACTTC.